What follows is one T cell receptor (beta chain) and its context. V trimming: 10 bases; J trimming: 1 base; junction bases outside the gene matches: 6. Germline lookup yields CDR1 ENHRY and CDR2 SYGVKD. There are 13 residues in the CDR3. This entry belongs to a study of blood T cell repertoires in COVID-19. The authors' processing: Using reference gene primer amplification, nucleated cell counts were estimated. Produced via immunoSEQ multiplex PCR; TCRdb's table is partial and in-frame only. D and trimming come from the DNA, and the V and J calls and clone size come from that table. The sample contains fewer than 130,000 clones, approximately 68% of which appear only once.

The V call is TRBV10-3, the J call TRBJ1-1, with 7 bases that match TRBD1. The sequenced sample was peripheral blood. The source is a woman in her sixties or seventies with acute or convalescent COVID-19. Here the CDR3 reads CATTTGPNTEAFF. CDR3 nucleotides: TGTGCCACAACGACAGGGCCGAACACTGAAGCTTTCTTT.